The sequence of this T cell receptor beta chain was determined in a study of T cell responses to AZD1222 COVID-19 vaccine. Whole-study findings and limits: The breadth and depth of Spike-specific TCRs increased once two AZD1222 doses had been given.

Worth noting for this clone: Its antigen is unknown.

Second-dose intervals of approximately 4 or approximately 12 weeks were pooled. The CDR3 is made up of 20 amino acids. V was pared by 3 bases and J by 5 bases, with 26 bases between. The germline CDR1 and CDR2 sequences are WNHNN and SYGVQD (reference sequence). The protocol was immunoSEQ multiplex PCR, while the TCRdb copy is restricted to in-frame clones and leaves out a portion. Among around 110,000 clones, roughly 92% were seen once, and the ten largest hold roughly 1.4%. The chain has TRBV10-1 and TRBJ1-6; perhaps TRBD1 as D (6 bases). The sample was peripheral blood, taken 28 days after the second AZD1222 dose. The sequence was collected from an adult who received the AZD1222 COVID-19 vaccine. The CDR3: CASSDSRARGPPGHNSPLHF. The CDR3, as DNA: TGCGCCAGCAGTGACAGTCGGGCCAGGGGCCCCCCGGGCCATAATTCACCCCTCCACTTT.